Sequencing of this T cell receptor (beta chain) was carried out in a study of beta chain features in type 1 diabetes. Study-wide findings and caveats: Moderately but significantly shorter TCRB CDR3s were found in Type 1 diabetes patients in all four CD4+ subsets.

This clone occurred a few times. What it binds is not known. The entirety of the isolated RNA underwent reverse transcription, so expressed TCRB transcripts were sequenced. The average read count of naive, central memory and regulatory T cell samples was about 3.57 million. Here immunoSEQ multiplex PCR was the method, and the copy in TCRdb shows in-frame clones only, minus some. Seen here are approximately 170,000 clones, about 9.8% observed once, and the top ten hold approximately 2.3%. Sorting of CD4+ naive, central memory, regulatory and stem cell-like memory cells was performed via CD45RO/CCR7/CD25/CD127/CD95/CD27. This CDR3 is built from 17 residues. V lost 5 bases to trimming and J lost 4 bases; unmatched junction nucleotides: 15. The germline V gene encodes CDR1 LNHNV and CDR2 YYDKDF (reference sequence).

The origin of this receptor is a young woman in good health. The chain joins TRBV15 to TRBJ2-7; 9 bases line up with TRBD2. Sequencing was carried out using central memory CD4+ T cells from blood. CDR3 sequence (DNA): TGTGCCACCAGCGAATTGGAAGCGGGGGGCCCTCCTTACGAGCAGTACTTC. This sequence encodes CATSELEAGGPPYEQYF.